This T cell receptor beta chain comes out of a study of blood T cell repertoires in COVID-19. Background on the study: The United States, Italy and Spain were the sources of the acute and convalescent COVID-19 samples. T cells, B-cell-depleted T cells, or PBMCs supplied cDNA or gDNA.

V lost 3 bases and J lost 5, with 17 bases in between. CDR1 and CDR2 (germline): KGHSH, LQKENI. The length of the CDR3 is 15 residues. Study processing details: Reference gene primers were amplified, and this amplification served to estimate nucleated cell counts. Using immunoSEQ multiplex PCR, the repertoire was profiled, and TCRdb retains in-frame clones only, with some absent. V, J and clone size reflect that table, while D and trimming were determined from the DNA. The table lists a few hundred thousand clones, more than 70% of them singletons. The TCR originated in a woman aged 50 to 60 with acute or convalescent COVID-19. The chain carries TRBV18 and TRBJ2-7; maybe TRBD1 (6 bases). The sequencing input was peripheral blood. The CDR3 bases are TGTGCCAGCTCACCGTTAACAGGGATTTCCCACGAGCAGTACTTC. Encoded protein: CASSPLTGISHEQYF.